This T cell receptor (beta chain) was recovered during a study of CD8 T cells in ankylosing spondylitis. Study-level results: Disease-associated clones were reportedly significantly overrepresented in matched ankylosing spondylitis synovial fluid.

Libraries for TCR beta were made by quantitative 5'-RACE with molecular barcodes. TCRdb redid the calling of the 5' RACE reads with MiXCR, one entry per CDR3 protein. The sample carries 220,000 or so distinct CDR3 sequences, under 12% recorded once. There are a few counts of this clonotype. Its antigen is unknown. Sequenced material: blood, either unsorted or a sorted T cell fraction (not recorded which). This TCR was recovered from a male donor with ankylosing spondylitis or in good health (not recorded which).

The CDR3 nucleotides are TGCGCCAGCAGCCCCGACCTCGGGGGGAAAGCTTTCTTT. Translated, it gives CASSPDLGGKAFF. This rearrangement joins TRBV5-1 to TRBJ1-1; tentative D call: TRBD1 (5 bases). The germline V gene has CDR1 SGHRS and CDR2 YFSETQ. Trimming pared 4 bases from V and 9 bases from J, leaving 16 bases between. CDR3 length equals 13 residues.